This T cell receptor (beta chain) was recorded in a study of regulatory T cells in long-lasting Graves disease. Study-level findings and limits: TRBV28, TRBJ1-2 and TRBJ2-5 were favored in persistent disease.

Per germline, CDR1 SGHTA and CDR2 FQGNSA. The CDR3 spans 15 residues. V gave up 0 bases and J gave up 4 bases, with 10 bases separating them. Library construction for TCR beta used iRepertoire HTBI primers and Arm-PCR of CDR3 regions. From the multiplex PCR reads, TCRdb called clonotypes with MiXCR, one entry per CDR3 protein. The profile covers approximately 350,000 distinct CDR3 sequences, with 16% appearing a single time and roughly 29% taken by the ten largest. This clonotype was counted ten times or more. Its target is not known. As to time point: newly diagnosed GD, antithyroid drugs for less than 3 months. RNA extracted from PBMCs served as the sequencing template. These sequences were also reported in another study, on T cells in Graves' hyperthyroidism and ophthalmopathy.

The chain joins TRBV7-2 to TRBJ2-1; D is uncertain. This receptor was taken from a man aged 35 to 55 with Graves disease. This material consisted of peripheral blood mononuclear cells (PBMCs), taken at new diagnosis, from a patient treated with antithyroid drugs. CDR3 nucleotide sequence: TGTGCCAGCAGCTTAGCCCTAGGACGGTACAATGAGCAGTTCTTC. Amino acids: CASSLALGRYNEQFF.